The 24 T cell receptor beta chains listed next were all sequenced from one sample in a study of CD8 T cells in ankylosing spondylitis. TCRdb analysed the 5' RACE reads with MiXCR anew, one entry per CDR3 protein. The sample lists 150,000 to 200,000 distinct CDR3 sequences; around a sixth were seen once. Input material: blood, either unsorted or a sorted T cell fraction (not recorded which). These receptors all stem from a male donor aged 10-29 years with ankylosing spondylitis or in good health (not recorded which).

This clonotype has a count of ten or more. The chain links TRBV6-2 or TRBV6-3 to TRBJ2-1; D may be TRBD2 (6 bases). Germline CDR1 MNHEY, CDR2 SVGEGT. V was pared by 5 bases and J by 11 bases, with 13 bases between. The length of the CDR3 is 12 residues. DNA of the CDR3: TGTGCCAGCAGTCAGGGACTTATGAAGCAGTTCTTC. Translating gives CASSQGLMKQFF.

This clonotype was recorded many times. The V and J genes are TRBV3-1 and TRBJ2-1; a possible D gene is TRBD1 (6 bases). V gave up 0 bases and J gave up 8 bases, with 17 bases separating them. The CDR3 runs 16 residues. The germline V gene encodes CDR1 LGHDT and CDR2 YNNKEL (reference sequence). CDR3 amino acids: CASSQDPGQEIHEQFF. Here the CDR3 DNA reads TGTGCCAGCAGCCAAGATCCGGGACAAGAAATTCATGAGCAGTTCTTC.

This clonotype has at least ten counts. This chain connects TRBV15 to TRBJ2-3; 7 bases agree with TRBD1. V shed 4 bases and J 7 bases; nucleotides not matched to a gene: 8. Germline V CDR1 and CDR2: LNHNV, YYDKDF (reference sequence). The CDR3 runs to 14 residues. DNA for the CDR3: TGTGCCACCAGCACCGGGACAGCGCAGAATACGCAGTATTTT. The encoded protein is CATSTGTAQNTQYF.

The rearrangement uses TRBV2 and TRBJ1-1, with D maybe TRBD1 (6 bases). Trimming left V 6 bases short and J 4 bases short, with 12 bases between. The CDR3 length is 13 residues. Germline lookup yields CDR1 SNHLY and CDR2 FYNNEI. CDR3 region: CASSRGAATEAFF. DNA for the CDR3: TGTGCCAGCAGCCGGGGGGCGGCCACTGAAGCTTTCTTT.

This clonotype has a count of ten or more. The V call is TRBV5-6, the J call TRBJ2-1; D remains unclear. Germline V gene data show CDR1 as SGHDT and CDR2 as YYEEEE. The CDR3 runs to 12 residues. Deletions cut 4 bases from V and 5 bases from J, with 7 bases between. CDR3 sequence (DNA): TGTGCCAGCAGCCGCTCAGACAATGAGCAGTTCTTC. It specifies CASSRSDNEQFF.

This clonotype occurred many times. The chain recombines TRBV6-2 or TRBV6-3 with TRBJ2-4, with TRBD2 as a possible D gene (5 bases). V lost 0 bases to trimming and J lost 7 bases, with 13 bases between them. The germline V gene encodes CDR1 MNHEY and CDR2 SVGEGT. The CDR3 has 15 residues. DNA of the CDR3: TGTGCCAGCAGTTACTCGGTGACACGGAGGAACATTCAGTACTTC. This translates into CASSYSVTRRNIQYF.

The chain combines TRBV6-2 or TRBV6-3 with TRBJ2-7; no clear D. Trimming stripped 5 bases from V and 5 bases from J, with 16 bases between. Germline V lookup: CDR1 MNHEY, CDR2 SVGEGT. The CDR3 length is 14 residues. DNA for the CDR3: TGTGCCAGCAGTAAAAACCTCTTCGACAACGAGCAGTACTTC. Its protein is CASSKNLFDNEQYF.

CDR3 loop: CASSFSPGQGTYEQYF. The CDR3 bases are TGTGCCAGCAGCTTTAGTCCCGGACAGGGAACCTACGAGCAGTACTTC. V gene TRBV7-6 combines with J gene TRBJ2-7, with 8 positions matching TRBD1. V shed 3 bases, J shed 2 bases, and the junction held 9 bases outside the gene matches. This CDR3 is 16 amino acids long. Germline V gives CDR1 SGHVS, CDR2 FNYEAQ.

This clonotype has a count of ten or more. This rearrangement joins TRBV7-8 to TRBJ2-2, with 11 nucleotides matching TRBD2. The V and J ends lost 5 bases and 6 bases, in that order; junction bases with no gene match: 11. Germline V gives CDR1 SGHVS, CDR2 FQNEAQ. This CDR3 region has 17 residues. CDR3 sequence (DNA): TGTGCCAGCAGCCCCACACTAGCGGGAGAGTACCCCGGGGAGCTGTTTTTT. Translated, it gives CASSPTLAGEYPGELFF. The variable domain in full, with the rest retrieved from reference TRBV7-8 and TRBJ2-2, is GAGVSQSPRYKVAKRGQDVALRCDPISGHVSLFWYQQALGQGPEFLTYFQNEAQLDKSGLPSDRFFAERPEGSVSTLKIQRTQQEDSAVYLCASSPTLAGEYPGELFFGEGSRLTVL.

This clonotype occurred many times. The genes are TRBV11-2 and TRBJ2-1; D is unclear. Germline V gene lookup returns CDR1 SGHAT and CDR2 FQNNGV. The CDR3 loop spans 13 amino acids. V lost 4 bases to trimming and J lost 2 bases, with 6 bases between them. CDR3 bases: TGTGCCAGCAGCTACGATCCCTACAATGAGCAGTTCTTC. Its protein is CASSYDPYNEQFF.

This clonotype was detected ten times or more. The chain combines TRBV4-3 with TRBJ2-6; TRBD1 might be the D (7 bases). V was shortened by 0 bases and J by 2 bases, with 14 bases between the two germline ends. This CDR3 is built from 18 residues. Germline V lookup: CDR1 LGHNA, CDR2 YSLEER. The CDR3 protein is CASSQDLGGGAGANVLTF. CDR3 nucleotide sequence: TGCGCCAGCAGCCAAGATCTTGGAGGGGGCGCTGGGGCCAACGTCCTGACTTTC.

There are many counts of this clonotype. V gene TRBV10-2 combines with J gene TRBJ2-5; 9 nucleotides align to TRBD2. Germline V gives CDR1 WSHSY, CDR2 SAAADI. Trimming took 3 bases from V and 1 from J; bases not matched to a gene: 6. The CDR3 length is 16 residues. The CDR3 DNA reads TGCGCCAGCAGTGAATCTAGCGGGGTGTTCCAAGAGACCCAGTACTTC. Translated: CASSESSGVFQETQYF.

At least ten counts were recorded for this clonotype. The chain couples TRBV9 to TRBJ2-7; 7 bases match TRBD1. This CDR3 spans 15 amino acids. The V segment lost 0 bases and the J segment 2 bases; nucleotides outside the gene matches: 5. Germline V gene data show CDR1 as SGDLS and CDR2 as YYNGEE. The CDR3 nucleotides are TGTGCCAGCAGCGTAGAGGGGGACAGAGCCTACGAGCAGTACTTC. Protein sequence: CASSVEGDRAYEQYF.

This clonotype was detected many times. V and J are TRBV11-2 and TRBJ2-1, with 8 bases aligning to TRBD1. This CDR3 comprises 15 residues. Germline CDR1 is SGHAT and CDR2 is FQNNGV. The trim removed 5 bases at V and 3 bases at J, leaving 6 bases unmatched. DNA of the CDR3: TGTGCCAGCAGCAGTCAGGGGGCTAGCTACAATGAGCAGTTCTTC. Residues: CASSSQGASYNEQFF.

The rearrangement joins TRBV6-5 to TRBJ2-7; a possible D gene is TRBD2 (5 bases). Trimming took off 2 bases at V and 7 bases at J, with 6 bases between the two ends. CDR1 and CDR2 from the germline V gene are MNHEY and SVGAGI. The CDR3 spans 11 residues. DNA for the CDR3: TGTGCCAGCAGTTACACGGGGGAGCAGTACTTC. This codes for CASSYTGEQYF.

Ten or more counts support this clonotype. The chain links TRBV12-3 or TRBV12-4 to TRBJ2-3; TRBD2 aligns across 8 bases. After removal of 3 bases from V and 3 bases from J, the junction contained 5 bases not matched to a gene. The CDR3 runs 15 residues. CDR3 nucleotides: TGTGCCAGCAGTTTTGTAGCGGGAAGGACAGATACGCAGTATTTT. This translates into CASSFVAGRTDTQYF.

This rearrangement joins TRBV21-1 to TRBJ1-5; the tabulated D call, TRBD1, remains unverified against the DNA. TRBV21-1 is a pseudogene segment. CDR3 size: 16 residues. In DNA form, the CDR3 reads TGTGCCAGCAGCAAATTTGAGGGGGCGCCAGGACAGCCCCAGCATTTT. Its protein product is CASSKFEGAPGQPQHF.

This clonotype occurred a few times. The chain couples TRBV29-1 to TRBJ2-5, with 7 bases aligning to TRBD2. CDR3 length equals 13 residues. Germline V lookup: CDR1 SQVTM, CDR2 ANQGSEA. Losses at the gene ends were 6 bases for V and 5 bases for J; bases not matched to a gene: 9. CDR3 DNA: TGCAGCGTCAAAGGGAGGGCCAAGGAGACCCAGTACTTC. Translated: CSVKGRAKETQYF.

Turning to this clonotype: One end of the junction varies from germline; a read error may be responsible. This rearrangement joins TRBV20-1 to TRBJ2-1; 13 positions agree with TRBD2. The CDR3 totals 14 residues. Germline loops: CDR1 DFQATT, CDR2 SNEGSKA (reference sequence). DNA of the CDR3: TGCAGTGCTAGACTTGGGACTAGCGGGAATGGGCAGTTCTTC. Translated, it gives CSARLGTSGNGQFF.

This clonotype was counted at least ten times. The V gene is TRBV19, the J gene TRBJ2-1, with 11 positions matching TRBD2. Germline trimming cut 3 bases from V and 11 bases from J; bases unmatched to any gene: 12. The CDR3 has 16 residues. Germline V gene data show CDR1 as LNHDA and CDR2 as SQIVND (reference sequence). In DNA, the CDR3 is TGTGCCAGTAGTATGAGGCTAGCGGGAGGCACGTCTCAGCAGTTCTTC. This translates into CASSMRLAGGTSQQFF.

At least ten counts were recorded for this clonotype. The chain carries TRBV5-1 and TRBJ2-4, with D perhaps being TRBD1 or TRBD2 (5 bases each). The CDR3 has 15 residues. Deletions cut 4 bases from V and 4 bases from J, with 15 bases between. CDR1 and CDR2 (germline): SGHRS, YFSETQ. CDR3 in DNA: TGCGCCAGCAGCCTCCCGGGGACGACAAAAAACATTCAGTACTTC. It encodes CASSLPGTTKNIQYF.

The CDR3 DNA reads as TGTGCCAGCAGCCAAGATCCGACTGGGGTGTACTTC. This codes for CASSQDPTGVYF. The chain employs TRBV3-1 and TRBJ2-4; no clear D gene. The CDR3 has 12 residues. Germline CDR1 and CDR2: LGHDT and YNNKEL (reference sequence). Trimming pared 0 bases from V and 15 bases from J, leaving 12 bases between.

The chain combines TRBV7-2 with TRBJ1-1; possibly TRBD1 for D (5 bases). The CDR3 runs to 14 residues. V lost 6 bases, J lost 5 bases, and 16 bases lay in between. Germline V gene sequence: CDR1 SGHTA, CDR2 FQGNSA. Here the CDR3 DNA reads TGTGCCAGCAGTTCCAGACCAGGGAATACTGAAGCTTTCTTT. This encodes CASSSRPGNTEAFF.

This clonotype was counted ten times or more. This sequence joins TRBV12-3 or TRBV12-4 and TRBJ2-4, with D perhaps TRBD1 (6 bases). The CDR3 is 13 amino acids. Trimming pared 2 bases from V and 13 bases from J, leaving 15 bases between. CDR3 sequence: CASSLHLGQQQYF. Written as DNA, the CDR3 is TGTGCCAGCAGTTTACATTTAGGACAGCAACAGTACTTC.